Described below is a single T cell receptor beta chain sequence and its context. The germline gene is not matched at one end of the junction; a read error may be the cause. Germline CDR1 reads MNHEY; CDR2 reads SMNVEV (reference sequence). The CDR3 length is 18 residues. A J-beta primer mix and a sample-barcoded 5' primer were used in a second PCR of about 7 to 12 cycles. TCRdb passed the 5' RACE reads through MiXCR, listing each CDR3 protein once. In the table there are fewer than 900,000 distinct CDR3 sequences, roughly two fifths of which are singletons. The data were obtained in a study of blood T cells in healthy people across ages.

J is TRBJ1-2 and V is TRBV27; 7 nucleotides line up with TRBD1. The sequencing input was blood. The receptor comes from a woman in her sixties or seventies in good health. The DNA for the CDR3 is TGTGCCTGCAGCCCTCACGCCTTTGACAGGGTAGCTAACTATGGCTACACCTTC. It translates to CACSPHAFDRVANYGYTF.